Detailed here is one T cell receptor beta chain. No antigen is known for it. Assay: immunoSEQ multiplex PCR; the TCRdb copy retains only in-frame clones and omits some. The sample gives fewer than 15,000 clones, about four fifths of which show up once; about 0.4% is in the top ten. Time point: 2015-2016 season, pre-vaccination. Subjects lived in the community and lacked influenza vaccine within the prior 6 months. Blood volume per time point ranged from about 35 to 100 mL. This sample was taken from a study of follicular helper T cells after annual influenza vaccination. Study-level information: Across the 2013-2014, 2014-2015 and 2015-2016 vaccination seasons, some subjects were resampled.

CDR3 length: 13 amino acids. Germline trimming cut 5 bases from V and 9 bases from J; bases unmatched to any gene: 1. Germline lookup yields CDR1 MDHEN and CDR2 SYDVKM. Overall study results and limits: Change in circulating plasmablasts correlated with ICOS+CD38+ cTfh clonality change.

This chain links TRBV28 with TRBJ1-6, with 10 bases identical to TRBD1. The receptor was isolated from an adult who received the influenza vaccine. The sample in question was CXCR5- memory CD4+ T cells sorted from blood, obtained on the day of influenza vaccination. The CDR3 protein is CASSRDRGSPLHF. CDR3 coding DNA: TGTGCCAGCAGTCGGGACAGGGGTTCACCCCTCCACTTT.